This entry concerns a single T cell receptor beta chain. Its antigen is currently unknown. The data belong to a study of blood T cells in healthy people across ages. Germline values: CDR1 DFQATT, CDR2 SNEGSKA (reference sequence). The J segment lost 3 bases and the V segment lost 0 bases, leaving 4 bases of the junction unmatched. There are 16 residues in the CDR3. General observations from the study: More naive CD4+ cells and higher diversity marked long-lived donors relative to aged donors. Investigators treated diversity estimates from one million T cells as underestimates.

The second PCR ran roughly 7 to 12 cycles with a sample-barcoded 5' primer and J-beta primers. Tagging of each cDNA molecule was performed by a template-switch adaptor with 12 random nucleotides. From the 5' RACE reads, TCRdb called clonotypes with MiXCR, one entry per CDR3 protein. The sample yields hundreds of thousands of distinct CDR3 sequences, approximately 55% seen once. Isolation recovered at least 6.5 million PBMCs from every sample. This TCR came from a man older than 75 in good health. The chain recombines TRBV20-1 with TRBJ2-2, with TRBD2 matching 10 bases. Sequenced: blood. The CDR3 region is CSARDPSGRDTGELFF. The CDR3 region has the DNA TGCAGTGCTAGAGACCCGAGCGGGAGGGACACCGGGGAGCTGTTTTTT.